The 30 T cell receptor beta chains presented below share a single source sample, sequenced in a study of T cell clones after liver transplantation. Libraries were prepared by immunoSEQ multiplex PCR; TCRdb keeps only in-frame clonotypes and omits some of them. The repertoire consists of tens of thousands of clones, with 71% occurring once and the leading ten covering over 14%. This specimen was CD4+ T cells from blood, taken before liver transplant. The receptors stem from a human donor who received a liver transplant.

The chain is built from TRBV18 and TRBJ1-1; D gene uncertain. V was trimmed by 0 bases and J by 4 bases, leaving 9 bases between them. The CDR3 is 14 amino acids. CDR1 is KGHSH, CDR2 LQKENI, per germline. CDR3 bases: TGTGCCAGCTCACCACCTAGTGTTAGCACTGAAGCTTTCTTT. It translates to CASSPPSVSTEAFF.

The chain joins TRBV28 to TRBJ2-7, with 9 bases fitting TRBD1. V lost 4 bases to trimming and J lost 3 bases; unmatched junction nucleotides: 7. Germline values: CDR1 MDHEN, CDR2 SYDVKM. The CDR3 consists of 15 residues. The CDR3 bases are TGTGCCAGCAGTTCGTCCGGGACAGGGTTCTACGAGCAGTACTTC. The encoded protein is CASSSSGTGFYEQYF.

The chain employs TRBV7-8 and TRBJ2-3; D not resolved. V lost 1 base to trimming and J lost 0 bases, with 11 bases between them. This CDR3 is built from 16 residues. The germline V gene has CDR1 SGHVS and CDR2 FQNEAQ. The CDR3 region is CASSLDRPTSTDTQYF. As DNA, the CDR3 is TGTGCCAGCAGCTTAGACAGACCCACTAGCACAGATACGCAGTATTTT.

V and J are TRBV21-1 and TRBJ2-3; the D call TRBD2 from the table was never checked on the DNA. TRBV21-1 is shown as a pseudogene. The CDR3 length is 14 residues. CDR3 protein: CATLAGAPTDTQYF. CDR3 coding DNA: TGTGCCACTTTAGCGGGGGCCCCGACAGATACGCAGTATTTT.

This chain joins TRBV6-6 and TRBJ1-1, with a tentative D call TRBD1 (5 bases). This CDR3 is 16 amino acids long. Germline CDR1 is MNHNY and CDR2 is SVGAGI (reference sequence). Trimming removed 2 bases from V and 0 bases from J, with 13 bases in between. CDR3 in DNA: TGTGCCAGCAGTTACAGGGGAGGGTACATGAACACTGAAGCTTTCTTT. It translates to CASSYRGGYMNTEAFF.

The rearrangement links TRBV15 to TRBJ1-4, with TRBD1 as a possible D gene (6 bases). This CDR3 has 14 residues. V gave up 1 base and J gave up 8 bases, with 11 bases separating them. Germline V CDR1 and CDR2: LNHNV, YYDKDF (reference sequence). For the CDR3, the DNA is TGTGCCACCAGCAGAGGACAGGCCGGAGAAAAACTGTTTTTT. Translating gives CATSRGQAGEKLFF.

V is TRBV29-1 and J is TRBJ1-1; perhaps TRBD1 as D (5 bases). CDR1 and CDR2 from the germline V gene are SQVTM and ANQGSEA. Trimming stripped 1 base from V and 0 bases from J, with 6 bases between. The CDR3 totals 13 residues. CDR3 sequence reads: CSVEGQMNTEAFF. CDR3 DNA: TGCAGCGTTGAAGGACAGATGAACACTGAAGCTTTCTTT.

This sequence joins TRBV5-4 and TRBJ1-5; possible D gene TRBD1, 5 bases. The V and J ends lost 4 bases and 4 bases respectively, with 15 bases between them. This CDR3 has 15 residues. Per the germline V gene, CDR1 is SGHNT and CDR2 is YYREEE (reference sequence). The CDR3 nucleotides read TGTGCCAGCAGCCTGGGGGGGGTACGGAATCAGCCCCAGCATTTT. Its protein product is CASSLGGVRNQPQHF.

The chain couples TRBV10-3 to TRBJ2-3, with 7 bases fitting TRBD1. Germline values: CDR1 ENHRY, CDR2 SYGVKD. Trimming cost V 3 bases and J 4 bases; bases outside gene matches: 4. This CDR3 contains 14 residues. DNA for the CDR3: TGTGCCATCAGTGAATACAGGGGTGCAGATACGCAGTATTTT. Its translation: CAISEYRGADTQYF.

The chain joins TRBV6-5 to TRBJ2-5, with TRBD2 as a possible D gene (6 bases). CDR1 is MNHEY and CDR2 is SVGAGI in the germline V gene. Trimming cost V 4 bases and J 3 bases, with 9 bases left between them. CDR3 size: 13 residues. CDR3 in amino acids: CASSFSGEETQYF. CDR3 in DNA: TGTGCCAGCAGTTTTTCGGGGGAAGAGACCCAGTACTTC.

This clone has just a few counts. The chain couples TRBV18 to TRBJ2-7, with TRBD2 matching 8 bases. The germline V gene encodes CDR1 KGHSH and CDR2 LQKENI. J lost 2 bases, V lost 0 bases, and 0 bases had no gene match. CDR3 length: 14 residues. CDR3 sequence: CASSPPSGTYEQYF. CDR3 nucleotide sequence: TGTGCCAGCTCACCACCTAGCGGGACCTACGAGCAGTACTTC.

This clone has more than one count but fewer than ten. The genes are TRBV6-6 and TRBJ2-7; D not certain. This CDR3 is 11 amino acids long. Germline CDR1 reads MNHNY; CDR2 reads SVGAGI (reference sequence). V was pared by 3 bases and J by 7 bases, with 7 bases between. CDR3 sequence (DNA): TGTGCCAGCAGTTATAGAAGTGAGCAGTACTTC. The encoded protein is CASSYRSEQYF.

This chain uses TRBV30 with TRBJ1-5, with 7 bases identical to TRBD1. The germline V gene has CDR1 GTSNPN and CDR2 SVGIG (reference sequence). The CDR3 covers 13 residues. Losses at the gene ends were 8 bases for V and 4 bases for J; bases not matched to a gene: 8. DNA for the CDR3: TGTGCCGTCTCACAGGGGAATAATCAGCCCCAGCATTTT. Its protein is CAVSQGNNQPQHF.

This clone was seen more than once but under ten times. This chain joins TRBV10-3 and TRBJ2-7, with D maybe TRBD1 (5 bases). Trimming pared 10 bases from V and 3 bases from J, leaving 16 bases between. CDR3 length: 13 residues. Germline CDR1 ENHRY, CDR2 SYGVKD. CDR3: CATSVQAFYEQYF. The CDR3 nucleotides are TGTGCCACGTCGGTACAGGCCTTCTACGAGCAGTACTTC.

The chain carries TRBV4-2 and TRBJ2-3, with 9 bases aligning to TRBD2. V shed 4 bases, J shed 1 base, and the junction held 3 bases outside the gene matches. This CDR3 is built from 15 residues. Germline values: CDR1 LGHNA, CDR2 YNFKEQ. The CDR3 DNA reads as TGTGCCAGCAGCCCGAGGACTAGCGGCACAGATACGCAGTATTTT. Amino acid sequence: CASSPRTSGTDTQYF.

The chain employs TRBV18 and TRBJ2-7, with 8 bases that match TRBD1. Germline trimming cut 6 bases from V and 1 base from J; bases unmatched to any gene: 5. The CDR3 spans 14 residues. The V gene's germline CDR1 is KGHSH and CDR2 LQKENI. This CDR3 is CASSPDRVSYEQYF. The CDR3 DNA is TGTGCCAGCTCTCCGGACAGGGTGTCCTACGAGCAGTACTTC.

The chain is built from TRBV19 and TRBJ2-3, with TRBD1 identical over 9 bases. Looked up from germline, CDR1 is LNHDA and CDR2 is SQIVND (reference sequence). The CDR3 totals 13 residues. The V gene end was trimmed by 5 bases and the J gene end by 6 bases; junction bases not matched to a gene: 3. The CDR3, as DNA: TGTGCCAGTAGTTCACAGGGGGCGGATACGCAGTATTTT. Residues: CASSSQGADTQYF.

The chain combines TRBV4-2 with TRBJ2-5, with a weak D call TRBD2 (5 bases). Trimming removed 1 base from V and 2 bases from J, with 5 bases in between. The length of the CDR3 is 13 residues. Per the germline V gene, CDR1 is LGHNA and CDR2 is YNFKEQ. The CDR3 loop is CASSQGGQETQYF. CDR3 sequence (DNA): TGTGCCAGCAGCCAAGGAGGGCAAGAGACCCAGTACTTC.

The rearrangement links TRBV29-1 to TRBJ2-7, with a weak D call TRBD1 (7 bases). CDR1 and CDR2 (germline): SQVTM, ANQGSEA. V was cut by 6 bases and J by 2 bases, with 17 bases left in between. This CDR3 region has 14 residues. DNA for the CDR3: TGCAGCGTAGGCGAACAGGGGAGGACCTACGAGCAGTACTTC. The encoded protein is CSVGEQGRTYEQYF.

This clone was found a few times. This chain uses TRBV7-9 with TRBJ1-1; the D gene is possibly TRBD1 (5 bases). V lost 2 bases and J 9 bases, leaving 16 bases between the germline ends. CDR1 and CDR2 from the germline V gene are SEHNR and FQNEAQ (reference sequence). The CDR3 has 14 residues. CDR3 sequence (DNA): TGTGCCAGCAGCTTATGGGGGGGGGACGGTCAAGCTTTCTTT. Amino acid sequence: CASSLWGGDGQAFF.

This clone was seen more than once but under ten times. This chain uses TRBV19 with TRBJ1-5; TRBD1 agrees at 9 bases. V dropped 7 bases and J dropped 7; count of bases not matched to a gene: 11. The CDR3 consists of 15 residues. Per germline, CDR1 LNHDA and CDR2 SQIVND (reference sequence). CDR3 nucleotide sequence: TGTGCCAGTAATTCGATACAGGGGGCTGGGCAGCCCCAGCATTTT. Translating gives CASNSIQGAGQPQHF.

This clone was seen repeatedly, ten times or more. The chain employs TRBV19 and TRBJ1-5; TRBD1 aligns across 8 bases. CDR1 and CDR2 (germline): LNHDA, SQIVND (reference sequence). The CDR3 runs to 13 residues. The junction had 7 bases not matched to a gene; V was cut back by 9 bases and J by 6 bases. CDR3 region: CASSDRVFQPQHF. CDR3 bases: TGTGCCAGCTCGGACAGGGTTTTTCAGCCCCAGCATTTT. The variable domain in full, completed from reference TRBV19 and TRBJ1-5, reads DGGITQSPKYLFRKEGQNVTLSCEQNLNHDAMYWYRQDPGQGLRLIYYSQIVNDFQKGDIAEGYSVSREKKESFPLTVTSAQKNPTAFYLCASSDRVFQPQHFGDGTRLSIL.

This clone occurred a few times. The rearrangement joins TRBV7-3 to TRBJ2-7; D may be TRBD2 (6 bases). The CDR3 contains 14 residues. Germline CDR1 reads SGHTA; CDR2 reads FQGTGA. V shed 5 bases and J shed 7 bases, with 18 bases lying between them. The CDR3 DNA follows: TGTGCCAGCAGCCTAAGCAATAGCGGCGCTGAGCAGTACTTC. Its protein product is CASSLSNSGAEQYF.

The chain employs TRBV6-1 and TRBJ2-7; D might be TRBD1 (6 bases). Germline V gene data show CDR1 as MNHNS and CDR2 as SASEGT. The CDR3 runs to 14 residues. V was shortened by 5 bases and J by 6 bases, with 17 bases between the two germline ends. The CDR3 reads CASSTTGRSGEQYF. The DNA of the CDR3 is TGTGCCAGCAGTACAACAGGGAGATCGGGCGAGCAGTACTTC.

The V call is TRBV28, the J call TRBJ2-7, with 7 bases aligning to TRBD1. Looked up from germline, CDR1 is MDHEN and CDR2 is SYDVKM. The CDR3 consists of 17 residues. With 1 base clipped from V and 5 bases from J, the junction kept 14 bases outside the gene matches. DNA for the CDR3: TGTGCCAGCAGTTTATTAGGCCTTTCGACAGGGAACCACGAGCAGTACTTC. Its translation is CASSLLGLSTGNHEQYF.

The chain employs TRBV27 and TRBJ1-5; 7 bases agree with TRBD1. This CDR3 comprises 14 residues. The V segment lost 6 bases and the J segment 6 bases; nucleotides outside the gene matches: 8. The V gene's germline CDR1 is MNHEY and CDR2 SMNVEV (reference sequence). This CDR3 is CASSRQGWGQPQHF. In DNA form, the CDR3 reads TGTGCCAGCAGCAGACAGGGTTGGGGTCAGCCCCAGCATTTT.

J is TRBJ2-7 and V is TRBV19; 9 bases agree with TRBD1. After removal of 4 bases from V and 7 bases from J, the junction contained 2 bases not matched to a gene. The germline CDR1 and CDR2 sequences are LNHDA and SQIVND (reference sequence). The CDR3 length is 12 residues. The CDR3 protein is CASSRDREEQYF. In DNA form, the CDR3 reads TGTGCCAGTAGTAGGGACAGGGAGGAGCAGTACTTC.

V is TRBV28 and J is TRBJ2-1; TRBD2 aligns across 10 bases. This CDR3 comprises 14 residues. Trimming cost V 7 bases and J 3 bases; bases outside gene matches: 3. Looked up from germline, CDR1 is MDHEN and CDR2 is SYDVKM. The CDR3 loop reads CASISGGGYNEQFF. The CDR3 region has the DNA TGTGCCAGCATCAGCGGGGGGGGCTACAATGAGCAGTTCTTC.

This clone appeared a few times. V gene TRBV4-1 combines with J gene TRBJ2-7, with 8 bases aligning to TRBD1. This CDR3 is built from 14 residues. V lost 4 bases to trimming and J lost 5 bases; unmatched junction nucleotides: 7. Germline V lookup: CDR1 MGHRA, CDR2 YSYEKL. The CDR3 loop reads CASSPGQGVHEQYF. DNA for the CDR3: TGCGCCAGCAGCCCCGGACAGGGCGTACACGAGCAGTACTTC.

J is TRBJ1-1 and V is TRBV30; 8 bases are a match to TRBD1. This CDR3 contains 14 residues. The germline V gene encodes CDR1 GTSNPN and CDR2 SVGIG (reference sequence). With V trimmed by 3 bases and J by 3 bases, 6 bases remained unmatched. CDR3 DNA: TGTGCCTGGAGCCCAGGGGGCGAGGACACTGAAGCTTTCTTT. This gives the protein CAWSPGGEDTEAFF. Full variable domain (missing parts from reference TRBV30 and TRBJ1-1): SQTIHQWPATLVQPVGSPLSLECTVEGTSNPNLYWYRQAAGRGLQLLFYSVGIGQISSEVPQNLSASRPQDRQFILSSKKLLLSDSGFYLCAWSPGGEDTEAFFGQGTRLTVV.